These 21 T cell receptor beta chains originate from one sample sequenced in a study of cytomegalovirus exposure and HLA in healthy donors. Sequencing was performed with immunoSEQ multiplex PCR; in TCRdb, only in-frame clones are kept and a portion is missing. The data contain fewer than 200,000 clones, around 84% of them seen just once; the ten biggest clones take up 15% to 20%. Sequencing input: PBMCs. These receptors were collected from a man aged 18 to 30 in good health and CMV-seropositive.

The rearrangement uses TRBV5-1 and TRBJ2-3; 7 nucleotides line up with TRBD1. V dropped 0 bases and J dropped 4; count of bases not matched to a gene: 5. Germline lookup yields CDR1 SGHRS and CDR2 YFSETQ. The CDR3 has 15 amino acids. In DNA form, the CDR3 reads TGCGCCAGCAGCTTGGCCCAAGGGGGCGCAGATACGCAGTATTTT. Translated, it gives CASSLAQGGADTQYF.

The chain is built from TRBV6-5 and TRBJ2-7; 8 positions agree with TRBD1. Germline V gene data show CDR1 as MNHEY and CDR2 as SVGAGI. V was clipped by 6 bases and J by 5 bases; unmatched bases: 6. The CDR3 consists of 13 residues. This CDR3 is CASRDGQGNEQYF. The CDR3 DNA is TGTGCCAGCAGAGATGGACAGGGTAACGAGCAGTACTTC.

J is TRBJ2-7 and V is TRBV6-1, with 10 bases fitting TRBD1. The CDR3 sequence is 12 residues long. CDR1 and CDR2 from the germline V gene are MNHNS and SASEGT. V lost 9 bases, J lost 5 bases, and 4 bases stayed unmatched. The CDR3 bases are TGTGCCAGTAGACAGGGGGCAAACGAGCAGTACTTC. It translates to CASRQGANEQYF.

The CDR3 sequence: CASSSLSGRGSYEQYF. The CDR3 bases are TGTGCCAGCAGCTCTCTAAGCGGGAGAGGCTCCTACGAGCAGTACTTC. V gene TRBV5-6 combines with J gene TRBJ2-7, with 8 bases lining up with TRBD2. The V gene's germline CDR1 is SGHDT and CDR2 YYEEEE. The CDR3 loop spans 16 amino acids. V trimming: 3 bases; J trimming: 0 bases; junction bases outside the gene matches: 8.

This chain connects TRBV5-1 to TRBJ2-1, with 7 bases identical to TRBD2. CDR1 and CDR2 (germline): SGHRS, YFSETQ. This CDR3 has 13 residues. V lost 7 bases, J lost 3 bases, and 4 bases stayed unmatched. CDR3 in amino acids: CASAGEDYNEQFF. DNA for the CDR3: TGCGCCAGCGCGGGGGAAGACTACAATGAGCAGTTCTTC.

This clone was recorded a few times. V is TRBV28 and J is TRBJ2-7; possible D gene TRBD2, 5 bases. Germline V lookup: CDR1 MDHEN, CDR2 SYDVKM. The CDR3 runs 15 residues. V gave up 5 bases and J gave up 0 bases, with 14 bases separating them. CDR3 sequence: CASSGGLTVSYEQYF. CDR3 DNA sequence: TGTGCCAGCAGTGGCGGACTTACCGTCTCCTACGAGCAGTACTTC.

The rearrangement links TRBV6-1 to TRBJ2-1; D possibly corresponds to TRBD2 (5 bases). CDR3 size: 11 residues. V was trimmed by 7 bases and J by 9 bases, leaving 10 bases between them. Germline values: CDR1 MNHNS, CDR2 SASEGT. CDR3 DNA sequence: TGTGCCAGCAATTGGGCGGGTGAGCAGTTCTTC. Translating gives CASNWAGEQFF.

A few counts support this clone. This chain joins TRBV7-9 and TRBJ2-1, with 11 bases matching TRBD1. The germline gives CDR1 SEHNR, CDR2 FQNEAQ (reference sequence). V trimming: 3 bases; J trimming: 8 bases; junction bases outside the gene matches: 6. The CDR3 has 15 residues. The DNA of the CDR3 is TGTGCCAGCAGCTTCCGGACAGGGGGCCGGGATGAGCAGTTCTTC. Encoded protein: CASSFRTGGRDEQFF.

The rearrangement uses TRBV19 and TRBJ1-1, with 7 bases aligning to TRBD1. V trimming: 4 bases; J trimming: 1 base; junction bases outside the gene matches: 6. The germline V gene encodes CDR1 LNHDA and CDR2 SQIVND (reference sequence). The CDR3 extends over 15 amino acids. The CDR3 loop is CASSNTGAWNTEAFF. CDR3 sequence (DNA): TGTGCCAGTAGTAATACAGGGGCCTGGAACACTGAAGCTTTCTTT.

V gene TRBV6-1 combines with J gene TRBJ2-2, with D maybe TRBD1 (5 bases). The V end was cut by 1 base, the J end by 8 bases, with 14 bases between. CDR1 and CDR2 from the germline V gene are MNHNS and SASEGT. The CDR3 is made up of 15 amino acids. The DNA of the CDR3 is TGTGCCAGCAGTGAAGTGGGGCCGCGCGTAGGGGAGCTGTTTTTT. As protein: CASSEVGPRVGELFF.

This chain joins TRBV27 and TRBJ2-7; TRBD2 is a possible D gene (6 bases). V was pared by 7 bases and J by 4 bases, with 23 bases between. This CDR3 contains 16 residues. CDR1 is MNHEY and CDR2 is SMNVEV in the germline V gene (reference sequence). For the CDR3, the DNA is TGTGCCAGCAAGGCGGGGCAGGCCCCCTTGTTGTACGAGCAGTACTTC. This gives the protein CASKAGQAPLLYEQYF.

The CDR3 DNA reads TGCAGCGTTGACGTGGCGGGGTTCAATGAGCAGTTCTTC. This gives the protein CSVDVAGFNEQFF. This sequence joins TRBV29-1 and TRBJ2-1, with D perhaps TRBD2 (6 bases). The germline CDR1 and CDR2 sequences are SQVTM and ANQGSEA. The CDR3 runs to 13 residues. V lost 3 bases to trimming and J lost 6 bases, with 12 bases between them.

This chain uses TRBV5-1 with TRBJ2-7, with a weak D call TRBD1 (5 bases). CDR1 and CDR2 (germline): SGHRS, YFSETQ. V was trimmed by 1 base and J by 5 bases, leaving 13 bases between them. The CDR3 sequence is 14 residues long. The CDR3 reads CASSLRQGGDEQYF. The DNA for the CDR3 is TGCGCCAGCAGCTTGCGTCAGGGTGGGGACGAGCAGTACTTC.

In its sample, this clone was seen once. The chain carries TRBV28 and TRBJ2-1, with a weak D call TRBD1 (6 bases). This CDR3 contains 17 residues. Trimming cost V 5 bases and J 4 bases, with 21 bases left between them. CDR1 MDHEN and CDR2 SYDVKM come from the germline V gene. DNA of the CDR3: TGTGCCAGCAGTCCTCGTACTAGTTTTAGGGGGTACAATGAGCAGTTCTTC. Translating it yields CASSPRTSFRGYNEQFF.

The chain combines TRBV30 with TRBJ2-3, with D unresolved. This CDR3 is 15 amino acids long. The germline V gene encodes CDR1 GTSNPN and CDR2 SVGIG (reference sequence). With 0 bases removed from V and 0 bases from J, the gap between germline ends came to 10 bases. The CDR3 protein is CAWSVLLSSTDTQYF. Written as DNA, the CDR3 is TGTGCCTGGAGTGTACTCCTTTCTAGCACAGATACGCAGTATTTT.

This clone has a handful of counts. V gene TRBV27 combines with J gene TRBJ1-2, with TRBD1 matching 7 bases. The V and J ends lost 6 bases and 5 bases, in that order; junction bases with no gene match: 0. Germline V lookup: CDR1 MNHEY, CDR2 SMNVEV (reference sequence). CDR3 length: 11 residues. The CDR3 region is CASSRGYGYTF. CDR3 DNA: TGTGCCAGCAGCAGGGGGTATGGCTACACCTTC.

The chain is built from TRBV9 and TRBJ2-2; the D is unclear. This CDR3 is 13 amino acids long. Trimming removed 7 bases from V and 4 bases from J, with 11 bases in between. CDR1 SGDLS and CDR2 YYNGEE come from the germline V gene. CDR3 DNA: TGTGCCAGCTCTAGATCGGGCACCGGGGAGCTGTTTTTT. This encodes CASSRSGTGELFF.

The gene calls are TRBV4-1 and TRBJ2-3; unclear D gene. Germline V lookup: CDR1 MGHRA, CDR2 YSYEKL. The CDR3 has 14 amino acids. With 3 bases removed from V and 4 bases from J, the gap between germline ends came to 11 bases. The DNA of the CDR3 is TGCGCCAGCAGCCAGAAGGCGGCGTCAGATACGCAGTATTTT. It codes for CASSQKAASDTQYF.

The chain has TRBV6-6 and TRBJ2-5; no clear D. V was cut by 8 bases and J by 2 bases, with 12 bases left in between. Germline lookup yields CDR1 MNHNY and CDR2 SVGAGI (reference sequence). The CDR3 has 13 residues. This chain's CDR3 is CASERDLQETQYF. As DNA, the CDR3 is TGTGCCAGCGAGCGAGATCTGCAAGAGACCCAGTACTTC.

This chain joins TRBV28 and TRBJ2-7, with D possibly being TRBD1 (6 bases). Germline V lookup: CDR1 MDHEN, CDR2 SYDVKM. The V gene lost 7 bases and the J gene lost 4 bases, with 17 bases spanning the gap. The CDR3 has 14 amino acids. Here the CDR3 DNA reads TGTGCCAGCAAACCGGGACAAGCATCATACGAGCAGTACTTC. It is translated as CASKPGQASYEQYF.

The V call is TRBV7-6, the J call TRBJ1-3; D remains ambiguous. The germline CDR1 and CDR2 sequences are SGHVS and FNYEAQ. CDR3 size: 15 residues. Trimming removed 1 base at V and 0 bases at J, with 7 bases between. The CDR3 DNA sequence: TGTGCCAGCAGCTTAGGAGGCGACTCTGGAAACACCATATATTTT. It encodes CASSLGGDSGNTIYF. The full variable domain, its missing parts supplied by reference TRBV7-6 and TRBJ1-3, is GAGVSQSPRYKVTKRGQDVALRCDPISGHVSLYWYRQALGQGPEFLTYFNYEAQQDKSGLPNDRFSAERPEGSISTLTIQRTEQRDSAMYRCASSLGGDSGNTIYFGEGSWLTVV.